The 29 T cell receptor beta chains below were found in one sample sequenced in a study of cytomegalovirus exposure and HLA in healthy donors. In the PCR, 60 Vbeta and 13 Jbeta primers were used. This table comes from immunoSEQ multiplex PCR, and its TCRdb copy is limited to in-frame clones, with some not included. The data contain fewer than 150,000 clones, more than 60% of them singletons. The specimen was PBMCs. The receptor set was obtained from a woman between 40 and 50 years old in good health and CMV-seropositive.

As DNA, the CDR3 is TGCAGCGTTGAGTTCAGGGGGCTGGGCTACACCTTC. This encodes CSVEFRGLGYTF. V usage is TRBV29-1 and J usage is TRBJ1-2, with 8 nucleotides matching TRBD1. After removal of 3 bases from V and 8 bases from J, the junction contained 5 bases not matched to a gene. The CDR3 is made up of 12 amino acids. Germline loops: CDR1 SQVTM, CDR2 ANQGSEA.

CDR3 region: CASSPGQGEQPQHF. The CDR3 DNA sequence: TGTGCCAGCAGTCCGGGACAGGGAGAACAGCCCCAGCATTTT. The V gene is TRBV7-2, the J gene TRBJ1-5, with 9 bases fitting TRBD1. Germline V gene sequence: CDR1 SGHTA, CDR2 FQGNSA. This CDR3 region has 14 residues. With V trimmed by 6 bases and J by 7 bases, 7 bases remained unmatched.

The chain has TRBV30 and TRBJ2-7; possible D gene TRBD1, 5 bases. The V end lost 0 bases, the J end lost 6 bases, and 15 bases lay between the germline ends. This CDR3 has 14 amino acids. Germline values: CDR1 GTSNPN, CDR2 SVGIG (reference sequence). The CDR3 is CAWSVQGLGVEQYF. The CDR3 DNA sequence: TGTGCCTGGAGTGTACAAGGCTTAGGGGTCGAGCAGTACTTC.

The chain joins TRBV27 to TRBJ2-1; TRBD2 matches at 9 bases. This CDR3 region has 17 residues. Germline V lookup: CDR1 MNHEY, CDR2 SMNVEV (reference sequence). With 1 base clipped from V and 2 bases from J, the junction kept 6 bases outside the gene matches. The CDR3 sequence is CASSLFASGAPYNEQFF. In DNA, the CDR3 is TGTGCCAGCAGTTTATTCGCTAGCGGGGCCCCCTACAATGAGCAGTTCTTC.

This sequence joins TRBV30 and TRBJ2-7, with 10 bases aligning to TRBD2. Germline loops: CDR1 GTSNPN, CDR2 SVGIG (reference sequence). The length of the CDR3 is 15 residues. V lost 2 bases, J lost 6 bases, and 10 bases stayed unmatched. The CDR3 DNA is TGTGCCTGGAGTTTCTTGCCTAGCGGGAGAGGCGAGCAGTACTTC. Protein sequence: CAWSFLPSGRGEQYF.

The J gene is TRBJ1-3, the V gene TRBV5-1, with 8 bases fitting TRBD1. The CDR3 has 14 residues. CDR1 and CDR2 from the germline V gene are SGHRS and YFSETQ. V was pared by 0 bases and J by 4 bases, with 0 bases of the junction left unmatched. The DNA of the CDR3 is TGCGCCAGCAGCTTGGGGACAGGGGGAAACACCATATATTTT. Its protein product is CASSLGTGGNTIYF.

This clone was detected a few times. The V call is TRBV7-2, the J call TRBJ2-5, with D perhaps matching TRBD1 (6 bases). The assigned J gene may be wrong: the sequence end matches TRBJ2-7 better. The CDR3 sequence is 14 residues long. Looked up from germline, CDR1 is SGHTA and CDR2 is FQGNSA. The CDR3 sequence: CASSSNRVSYEQYF. The CDR3 DNA sequence: TGTGCCAGCAGCTCGAACAGGGTCTCCTACGAGCAGTACTTC.

V is TRBV30 and J is TRBJ2-7; 9 bases fit TRBD2. CDR3 length equals 15 residues. Trimming cost V 5 bases and J 4 bases; bases outside gene matches: 12. The germline CDR1 and CDR2 sequences are GTSNPN and SVGIG (reference sequence). In nucleotides, the CDR3 is TGTGCCTGGGGGAGGGCTTGGGCGGGAGGGTACGAGCAGTACTTC. This sequence encodes CAWGRAWAGGYEQYF.

J is TRBJ2-1 and V is TRBV19; 9 nucleotides agree with TRBD2. The CDR3 covers 16 residues. With 5 bases clipped from V and 7 bases from J, the junction kept 12 bases outside the gene matches. Germline V gives CDR1 LNHDA, CDR2 SQIVND (reference sequence). The CDR3 coding sequence is TGTGCCAGTAGTCTCACCGGGACTAGCCAAACGAATGAGCAGTTCTTC. Translation: CASSLTGTSQTNEQFF.

The genes are TRBV1 and TRBJ2-2; the table's D call, TRBD2, was not checked against the DNA. TRBV1 is reported as a pseudogene. The CDR3 length is 18 residues. CDR3 loop: CTSSEHTLGDVDTGELFF. In DNA form, the CDR3 reads TGCACCAGCAGTGAGCACACGTTAGGAGACGTCGACACCGGGGAGCTGTTTTTT.

This chain links TRBV9 with TRBJ1-4, with TRBD1 matching over 10 bases. Unmatched junction bases numbered 6, after V lost 2 bases and J lost 8 bases. Per the germline V gene, CDR1 is SGDLS and CDR2 is YYNGEE. There are 15 residues in the CDR3. The CDR3 here is CASSVRGQGGEKLFF. The CDR3 bases are TGTGCCAGCAGCGTGAGAGGACAGGGGGGGGAAAAACTGTTTTTT.

The rearrangement joins TRBV5-1 to TRBJ2-3; 8 nucleotides align to TRBD2. Germline V gene data show CDR1 as SGHRS and CDR2 as YFSETQ. The length of the CDR3 is 17 residues. V was pared by 0 bases and J by 0 bases, with 6 bases of the junction left unmatched. The CDR3 spells CASSLGSGATSTDTQYF. CDR3 nucleotide sequence: TGCGCCAGCAGCTTGGGTAGCGGGGCGACTAGCACAGATACGCAGTATTTT.

The chain carries TRBV18 and TRBJ2-4; 10 bases line up with TRBD1. The CDR3 loop spans 14 amino acids. Germline V gene data show CDR1 as KGHSH and CDR2 as LQKENI. J gave up 9 bases and V 3 bases, and 5 bases lay outside the gene matches. The CDR3: CASSPGQGIGIQYF. Written as DNA, the CDR3 is TGTGCCAGCTCACCGGGACAGGGGATCGGCATTCAGTACTTC.

CDR3 coding DNA: TGTGCCAGCAGCTTAGGCGGGAGGACAGGGGGATATGAGCAGTTCTTC. Its protein is CASSLGGRTGGYEQFF. This sequence joins TRBV7-9 and TRBJ2-1; 10 nucleotides match TRBD1. Trimming at V came to 1 base and at J to 8 bases, leaving 8 bases not matched to a gene. This CDR3 is 16 amino acids long. Germline values: CDR1 SEHNR, CDR2 FQNEAQ (reference sequence).

The J gene is TRBJ1-1, the V gene TRBV19, with D perhaps TRBD1 (6 bases). CDR3 length equals 15 residues. CDR1 and CDR2 (germline): LNHDA, SQIVND (reference sequence). V shed 3 bases and J shed 0 bases, with 11 bases lying between them. CDR3 region: CASSIGGAVNTEAFF. The CDR3 DNA follows: TGTGCCAGTAGTATTGGGGGGGCGGTGAACACTGAAGCTTTCTTT.

The genes are TRBV29-1 and TRBJ2-2, with a possible D match to TRBD2 (5 bases). The V and J ends lost 0 bases and 12 bases respectively, with 11 bases between them. This CDR3 has 12 residues. Germline V gives CDR1 SQVTM, CDR2 ANQGSEA. For the CDR3, the DNA is TGCAGCGTTGAAGAAGAGGGCAATAAGCTGTTTTTT. The encoded protein is CSVEEEGNKLFF.

The chain links TRBV9 to TRBJ2-1; 9 positions match TRBD2. The V segment lost 0 bases and the J segment 4 bases; nucleotides outside the gene matches: 8. This CDR3 has 17 residues. The germline CDR1 and CDR2 sequences are SGDLS and YYNGEE. CDR3 coding DNA: TGTGCCAGCAGCGTAGGAGGGCGGGAGGGCCGGTACAATGAGCAGTTCTTC. The encoded protein is CASSVGGREGRYNEQFF.

The chain recombines TRBV19 with TRBJ1-1; D uncertain. The V and J ends lost 5 bases and 1 base respectively, with 8 bases between them. This CDR3 has 13 residues. The germline gives CDR1 LNHDA, CDR2 SQIVND (reference sequence). CDR3 residues: CASSAPGNTEAFF. The CDR3 DNA is TGTGCCAGTAGTGCTCCGGGGAACACTGAAGCTTTCTTT.

This sequence joins TRBV2 and TRBJ2-7; possibly TRBD2 for D (7 bases). CDR1 SNHLY and CDR2 FYNNEI come from the germline V gene. Trimming shortened V by 3 bases and J by 4 bases, and 19 bases separated the two germline ends. This CDR3 spans 16 amino acids. CDR3 protein: CASSDISSGGAYEQYF. In DNA, the CDR3 is TGTGCCAGCAGTGATATAAGTTCGGGGGGCGCGTACGAGCAGTACTTC.

This rearrangement joins TRBV9 to TRBJ1-1; D may be TRBD1 (6 bases). The CDR3 is 17 amino acids. V gave up 3 bases and J gave up 2 bases, with 20 bases separating them. Germline V lookup: CDR1 SGDLS, CDR2 YYNGEE. CDR3 region: CASSAGLQGVINTEAFF. The CDR3 nucleotides are TGTGCCAGCAGCGCGGGGTTACAGGGAGTGATTAACACTGAAGCTTTCTTT.

This clone was seen a handful of times. The chain recombines TRBV7-9 with TRBJ1-1, with 8 nucleotides matching TRBD1. Germline values: CDR1 SEHNR, CDR2 FQNEAQ (reference sequence). V was clipped by 7 bases and J by 5 bases; unmatched bases: 12. The CDR3 consists of 15 residues. The CDR3, as DNA: TGTGCCAGCACCAAAAAGGGACAGGTGGGGACTGAAGCTTTCTTT. Residues: CASTKKGQVGTEAFF.

V and J are TRBV5-1 and TRBJ1-1, with TRBD1 identical over 7 bases. Germline V gene lookup returns CDR1 SGHRS and CDR2 YFSETQ. J gave up 6 bases and V 0 bases, and 5 bases lay outside the gene matches. CDR3 size: 14 residues. DNA of the CDR3: TGCGCCAGCAGCTTGGAAGGGGGCAGCGCTGAAGCTTTCTTT. Translation gives CASSLEGGSAEAFF.

This chain connects TRBV19 to TRBJ2-7, with a tentative D call TRBD1 (5 bases). The CDR3 length is 14 residues. CDR1 LNHDA and CDR2 SQIVND come from the germline V gene (reference sequence). V lost 3 bases to trimming and J lost 1 base, with 10 bases between them. CDR3 region: CASSMGRGSYEQYF. The DNA for the CDR3 is TGTGCCAGTAGTATGGGTAGGGGTTCCTACGAGCAGTACTTC.

This clone was seen only once. The J gene is TRBJ2-7, the V gene TRBV5-4; possible D gene TRBD2, 5 bases. Germline V gene sequence: CDR1 SGHNT, CDR2 YYREEE (reference sequence). The CDR3 runs to 14 residues. Trimming pared 4 bases from V and 4 bases from J, leaving 15 bases between. CDR3 amino acids: CASSRPGKGYEQYF. The DNA for the CDR3 is TGTGCCAGCAGCCGGCCCGGGAAAGGATACGAGCAGTACTTC.

The V call is TRBV10-3, the J call TRBJ1-1; D possibly corresponds to TRBD1 (5 bases). Between the trimmed V and J ends, which lost 4 bases and 0 bases, there was a span of 9 bases. The CDR3 runs to 14 residues. In germline, CDR1 is ENHRY, CDR2 SYGVKD. In DNA form, the CDR3 reads TGTGCCATCAGTGCACAGGCCTTGAACACTGAAGCTTTCTTT. Amino acid sequence: CAISAQALNTEAFF.

This sequence joins TRBV5-6 and TRBJ1-1, with TRBD1 identical over 10 bases. Germline lookup yields CDR1 SGHDT and CDR2 YYEEEE. Germline trimming cut 4 bases from V and 9 bases from J; bases unmatched to any gene: 9. This CDR3 is 14 amino acids long. CDR3 sequence: CASSPPGTGVKAFF. CDR3 DNA: TGTGCCAGCAGCCCACCCGGGACAGGGGTAAAAGCTTTCTTT.

The rearrangement links TRBV13 to TRBJ2-5, with 13 nucleotides matching TRBD2. This CDR3 spans 17 amino acids. Germline V gives CDR1 PRHDT, CDR2 FYEKMQ (reference sequence). J was trimmed by 1 base and V by 4 bases; bases with no gene match: 6. CDR3 region: CASSSGLAGDVQETQYF. The CDR3 DNA follows: TGTGCCAGCAGCTCTGGACTAGCGGGGGACGTCCAAGAGACCCAGTACTTC. Combining the CDR3 with reference TRBV13 and TRBJ2-5 gives the whole variable domain AAGVIQSPRHLIKEKRETATLKCYPIPRHDTVYWYQQGPGQDPQFLISFYEKMQSDKGSIPDRFSAQQFSDYHSELNMSSLELGDSALYFCASSSGLAGDVQETQYFGPGTRLLVL.

J is TRBJ2-7 and V is TRBV6-1; no reliable D call. V was trimmed by 2 bases and J by 0 bases, leaving 8 bases between them. The CDR3 is made up of 14 amino acids. From germline, CDR1 is MNHNS and CDR2 SASEGT. The CDR3 region has the DNA TGTGCCAGCAGTGAACAGGTCAGCTCCTACGAGCAGTACTTC. Encoded protein: CASSEQVSSYEQYF.

The chain combines TRBV11-1 with TRBJ1-1; 7 bases map to TRBD1. V was pared by 1 base and J by 4 bases, with 6 bases of the junction left unmatched. CDR3 length equals 15 residues. Germline V gene lookup returns CDR1 SGHAT and CDR2 FQDESV (reference sequence). The CDR3, as DNA: TGTGCCAGCAGCTTAGGAGGCAGGGGGGTCACTGAAGCTTTCTTT. This sequence encodes CASSLGGRGVTEAFF.